Listed below are T cell receptor beta chains from one sample, sequenced in a study of CD8+CD57+ T cells in acquired aplastic anemia. TCRdb used MiXCR to reprocess the reads, holding one entry per CDR3 protein. The data contain roughly 250,000 distinct CDR3 sequences, approximately 86% of them singletons. The sample comprised sorted CD4+, CD8+, or CD8+CD57+ T cells (not recorded which) from PBMCs. These receptors were taken from a human donor with aplastic anemia. Both conserved end residues are part of each CDR3. Fields, in order: J gene, D gene, clone size, CDR3 length, V gene, CDR3 DNA, CDR3 protein. A D gene is named only where the DNA matches it firmly. Clone size, where shown, is once, few, many, or a class for clones that have expanded.

J: TRBJ1-5; D: -; size: -; length: 17; V: TRBV19; DNA: TGTGCCAGTAGGATGGGGGACAATAGGTACTTCAATCAGCCCCAGCACTTT; CDR3: CASRMGDNRYFNQPQHF
J: TRBJ2-3; D: TRBD2; size: -; length: 17; V: TRBV7-6; DNA: TGTGCCAGCAGCTCGACTAGCGGGACCGAACTATACAATGAGCAGTATTTT; CDR3: CASSSTSGTELYNEQYF
J: TRBJ1-2; D: -; size: -; length: 15; V: TRBV2; DNA: TGTGCCAGCAGCGTGACAGGCGGCGCCGACTACGGTGACACCTTC; CDR3: CASSVTGGADYGDTF
J: TRBJ1-2; D: -; size: -; length: 15; V: TRBV7-9; DNA: TGTGCCTACGACGTAACAGCGTACCAAGAGTACGACTACACCTTC; CDR3: CAYDVTAYQEYDYTF
J: TRBJ1-5; D: -; size: -; length: 14; V: TRBV24-1; DNA: TGTGCCACCAGTGGGGTGAATAGCAATCAGCCCCAGCATTTT; CDR3: CATSGVNSNQPQHF
J: TRBJ1-5; D: -; size: once; length: 14; V: TRBV7-8; DNA: TGTGCCAGCAGCTTGACGGGGAGCGATGACTATGGCCATTTT; CDR3: CASSLTGSDDYGHF
J: TRBJ2-7; D: -; size: -; length: 14; V: TRBV7-8; DNA: TGTGCCAGCAGCGGCCGGGGAGTTCCCTACGCGCAGTACTTC; CDR3: CASSGRGVPYAQYF
J: TRBJ2-3; D: TRBD1; size: -; length: 14; V: TRBV11-3; DNA: TGTGCCAGCAGCTTAGCTCTGACAGGGGATACGCAGTATTTT; CDR3: CASSLALTGDTQYF
J: TRBJ1-2; D: -; size: -; length: 16; V: TRBV4-3; DNA: TGCGCCAGCAGCCAAGCGGCAGGGAAGGCCAACTATGGCTACACCTTC; CDR3: CASSQAAGKANYGYTF
J: TRBJ2-3; D: -; size: -; length: 13; V: TRBV9; DNA: TGTGCCAGCAGCCCCTGGAGCACTGGGGCCAACGTTTTT; CDR3: CASSPWSTGANVF
J: TRBJ1-2; D: -; size: -; length: 15; V: TRBV7-2; DNA: TGTGCCAGCAGCTTAGCCCCCGGCTCTACGCAGGGCTACACCTTC; CDR3: CASSLAPGSTQGYTF
J: TRBJ1-2; D: -; size: -; length: 12; V: TRBV7-2; DNA: TGTGCCAGCAGCATCGCGGCAGGTCGCTACACCTTC; CDR3: CASSIAAGRYTF
J: TRBJ2-7; D: -; size: -; length: 13; V: TRBV20-1; DNA: TGCAGTGTTAGGGACGGGGAACACTACGAGCAGTACTTC; CDR3: CSVRDGEHYEQYF
J: TRBJ2-3; D: TRBD2; size: -; length: 17; V: TRBV6-2/TRBV6-3; DNA: TGTGCCAGCAGTTACGGGTTAGCGGGGGGGAGCACAGATACGCAGTATTTT; CDR3: CASSYGLAGGSTDTQYF
J: TRBJ1-2; D: -; size: -; length: 13; V: TRBV7-9; DNA: TGCGCCAGCAGCCAAGGCCTTGGGGATGGCTACGACTTC; CDR3: CASSQGLGDGYDF
J: TRBJ2-7; D: TRBD1; size: -; length: 15; V: TRBV5-1; DNA: TGCGCCAGCAGCCTAGGGGGCCGGAGCACAGATACGCAGTACTTC; CDR3: CASSLGGRSTDTQYF
J: TRBJ2-7; D: -; size: once; length: 14; V: TRBV7-8; DNA: TGTGCCAGCAGTTTCGTGCAAGGTACCGACGCGCAGTACTTC; CDR3: CASSFVQGTDAQYF
J: TRBJ2-5; D: -; size: once; length: 12; V: TRBV5-5; DNA: TGTGCCAGCATCTGGGGTGCGGGGACCCAGTACTTC; CDR3: CASIWGAGTQYF
J: TRBJ1-2; D: -; size: few; length: 13; V: TRBV7-9; DNA: TGTGCCAGCAGCCTAGGCCCTGCCGGTGGCTCCCCCTTC; CDR3: CASSLGPAGGSPF
J: TRBJ2-3; D: -; size: -; length: 14; V: TRBV7-9; DNA: TGTGCCAGCAGCTTAGCGGCAGGGGCGCTGACGTTGTGTTTT; CDR3: CASSLAAGALTLCF
J: TRBJ2-3; D: -; size: -; length: 13; V: TRBV7-9; DNA: TGTGCCAGCAGCTTAACTAGTTGGGATACGCAGTATTTT; CDR3: CASSLTSWDTQYF
J: TRBJ1-5; D: -; size: -; length: 15; V: TRBV5-1; DNA: TGCGCCAGCAGCGTAGGAGTCTCGAGAAGTCAGCCCCAGCATTTT; CDR3: CASSVGVSRSQPQHF
J: TRBJ2-5; D: TRBD1; size: -; length: 14; V: TRBV7-2; DNA: TGTGCCAGCAGGTGGGACAGTCCCCAAGAGTACACCTACTTC; CDR3: CASRWDSPQEYTYF
J: TRBJ2-1; D: -; size: -; length: 16; V: TRBV9; DNA: TGTGCCAGCAGCGTGGACGCACGAAGCGGCTCTGGGGAGCAGTTCTTC; CDR3: CASSVDARSGSGEQFF
J: TRBJ2-5; D: -; size: -; length: 16; V: TRBV5-6; DNA: TGTGCCAGCAGCTTGGGAGACAGCGAACCCCAAGAGACCCAGTACTTC; CDR3: CASSLGDSEPQETQYF
J: TRBJ1-1; D: -; size: -; length: 15; V: TRBV7-9; DNA: TGTGCCAGCAGTGGGGCGGGGGGGGCGAGGACTAAAGCTTTCTTT; CDR3: CASSGAGGARTKAFF
J: TRBJ1-5; D: -; size: -; length: 15; V: TRBV9; DNA: TGTGCCAGCAGCGACGGGACAAGCGGAATAGAGACGCAGCATTTT; CDR3: CASSDGTSGIETQHF
J: TRBJ2-3; D: TRBD2; size: once; length: 13; V: TRBV7-2; DNA: TGTGCCAGCAGGTTAGCGGGCAGAGCCGATACGCATTTT; CDR3: CASRLAGRADTHF
J: TRBJ2-3; D: -; size: -; length: 12; V: TRBV11-1; DNA: TGTGCCAGCCACTCAGGGGTCTACGCGCAGTATTTT; CDR3: CASHSGVYAQYF
J: TRBJ1-2; D: TRBD1; size: -; length: 14; V: TRBV10-3; DNA: TGTGCCAGCAGGATACAGGGGGCTCCTGGGGGCTACACCTTC; CDR3: CASRIQGAPGGYTF
J: TRBJ2-1; D: -; size: once; length: 16; V: TRBV9; DNA: TGTGCCAGCAGCCAAGAACTGGCGGGAACGACCGACGAGCAGTTCTTC; CDR3: CASSQELAGTTDEQFF
J: TRBJ1-1; D: -; size: -; length: 15; V: TRBV19; DNA: TGTGCCAGTAGTATAGATATCGCAGCCTACAATGAGGATTTCTTC; CDR3: CASSIDIAAYNEDFF
J: TRBJ1-1; D: -; size: few; length: 12; V: TRBV7-2; DNA: TGTGCCAGCTTCCGGGAGGAGACTGAAGCTTTCTTT; CDR3: CASFREETEAFF
J: TRBJ1-2; D: TRBD1; size: -; length: 14; V: TRBV19; DNA: TGTGCCAGTAGGCGGGGGACAGGCAACTATGGCTACACCTTC; CDR3: CASRRGTGNYGYTF
J: TRBJ1-4; D: -; size: few; length: 13; V: TRBV19; DNA: TGTGCCAGTAGTATCGTTCGGGATGAAAAACTGTTTTTT; CDR3: CASSIVRDEKLFF
J: TRBJ2-7; D: -; size: -; length: 11; V: TRBV10-3; DNA: TGTGCCATCAGTAACGGCTACGAGCAGTACTTC; CDR3: CAISNGYEQYF
J: TRBJ2-3; D: -; size: -; length: 15; V: TRBV7-9; DNA: TGTGCCAGCAGCTTAGAGGGAATCGGGACGGGTACGGAGTATTTT; CDR3: CASSLEGIGTGTEYF
J: TRBJ1-5; D: -; size: -; length: 13; V: TRBV11-3; DNA: TGCGCCAGCAGCTTTGAAGTGACACAGCCCCAGCATTTT; CDR3: CASSFEVTQPQHF
J: TRBJ2-3; D: -; size: -; length: 14; V: TRBV7-8; DNA: TGTGTCAGCGGCATAAGCGGAGGTCCAGATACGCAGTATTTT; CDR3: CVSGISGGPDTQYF
J: TRBJ2-1; D: -; size: -; length: 16; V: TRBV7-9; DNA: TGTGCCAGCAGCTTACAGGGTAGCGGCGGGGCCAATGTGCAGTTCTTC; CDR3: CASSLQGSGGANVQFF
J: TRBJ1-6; D: -; size: -; length: 16; V: TRBV7-9; DNA: TGTGCCAGCAGCTTGCAAGAAGGCGGCTATAACGCACACCTCCACTTT; CDR3: CASSLQEGGYNAHLHF
J: TRBJ2-1; D: TRBD2; size: few; length: 15; V: TRBV7-2; DNA: TGTGCCAGCAGCTTGGCTAGCGGCGCCTACTATGAGCAGTTCTTC; CDR3: CASSLASGAYYEQFF
J: TRBJ1-4; D: -; size: -; length: 17; V: TRBV19; DNA: TGTGCCAGTAGCAACCCAACAGGAGGACACTACAATGAGAAGTTCTTTTTT; CDR3: CASSNPTGGHYNEKFFF
J: TRBJ1-2; D: -; size: -; length: 15; V: TRBV2; DNA: TGTGCCAGCAGCGGGGAAGGGGACCCGAAGGATGGAGCCTTCTTC; CDR3: CASSGEGDPKDGAFF
J: TRBJ2-3; D: -; size: -; length: 13; V: TRBV9; DNA: TGTGCCAGCGGGGACGGGGGCGCCCAAACGCAGCACTTT; CDR3: CASGDGGAQTQHF
J: TRBJ2-5; D: -; size: -; length: 15; V: TRBV11-2; DNA: TGTGCCAGCAGCGGAGAGGGTAAGACAAAAGAGACCCAGTACTTC; CDR3: CASSGEGKTKETQYF
J: TRBJ2-1; D: TRBD2; size: -; length: 19; V: TRBV7-3; DNA: TGTGCCAGCAGCTCGATCGGGACTAGCGGGATCAATGACTACAATGAGCAGTTCTTC; CDR3: CASSSIGTSGINDYNEQFF
J: TRBJ2-1; D: TRBD2; size: once; length: 16; V: TRBV5-1; DNA: TGCGCCAGCAGCTTGAAAGGGAGCGGGGGGAACAATGAGCAGTTCTTC; CDR3: CASSLKGSGGNNEQFF
J: TRBJ2-5; D: -; size: once; length: 14; V: TRBV7-2; DNA: TGTGCCAGCAGCTTAGACAGGTGGCAAGAGACCCAGTACTTC; CDR3: CASSLDRWQETQYF
J: TRBJ2-3; D: TRBD2; size: -; length: 14; V: TRBV19; DNA: TGTGCCAGTAGTTTGGGGGGGGAACCCTACAATGAGCAGTTC; CDR3: CASSLGGEPYNEQF
J: TRBJ1-2; D: -; size: -; length: 16; V: TRBV7-6; DNA: TGTGCCAGCAGCTTGGCCCCCACAGATACCGAATATTTCTACACCTTC; CDR3: CASSLAPTDTEYFYTF
J: TRBJ2-3; D: -; size: -; length: 13; V: TRBV14; DNA: TGTGCCAGCAGCCAAGCCGGACGGGCCTACGAGCATTTT; CDR3: CASSQAGRAYEHF
J: TRBJ2-7; D: -; size: -; length: 15; V: TRBV9; DNA: TGTGCCAGCAGCTCGGGCTCAAGTAAATCCTACGAGCAGTACTTC; CDR3: CASSSGSSKSYEQYF
J: TRBJ2-7; D: -; size: -; length: 16; V: TRBV7-9; DNA: TGTGCCAGCAGCGGGGGGGGCAGGGGGATCAACGACGAGCAGTACTTC; CDR3: CASSGGGRGINDEQYF
J: TRBJ2-3; D: TRBD1; size: -; length: 13; V: TRBV5-5; DNA: TGTGCCGGACAGGGGGCTAGGGCAGATACGCAGTATTTT; CDR3: CAGQGARADTQYF
J: TRBJ2-1; D: -; size: -; length: 16; V: TRBV7-9; DNA: TGTGCCAGCAGCTTAACGGGGAGCTGCGGGTACAACGTCCAGTTCTTC; CDR3: CASSLTGSCGYNVQFF
J: TRBJ2-3; D: -; size: -; length: 13; V: TRBV11-3; DNA: TGTGCCAGCGGGTTCGATCTGAAAGATACGCAGTATTTT; CDR3: CASGFDLKDTQYF
J: TRBJ1-1; D: -; size: -; length: 17; V: TRBV9; DNA: TGTGCCAGCAGCGTAGGGACCGCCCGAAATCAGCCCCCTGAAGCTTTCTTT; CDR3: CASSVGTARNQPPEAFF
J: TRBJ1-4; D: -; size: -; length: 17; V: TRBV19; DNA: TGTGCCATTAGTAAGTCTTCAGGAGACCAAATTGAGGAAAACCTGTTTTTT; CDR3: CAISKSSGDQIEENLFF